The rows below give T cell receptor beta chains drawn from one sample of a study of shared clonotypes between healthy human individuals. Assay used: immunoSEQ multiplex PCR; TCRdb lists only in-frame clones, some missing. In the table there are roughly 2 million clones, approximately 95% of which are singletons. The material sequenced was naive CD8+ T cells sorted from blood. These receptors all stem from a man between 18 and 29 years old in good health. Each CDR3 is given with its conserved first and last residue. A D gene is named only where the DNA matches it firmly.

TRBD2 | TRBJ2-1 | 19 | TRBV5-8 | TGTGCCAGCAGCTTGGCGGGACTAGCGGGAGAAGGCTCCTACAATGAGCAGTTCTTC | CASSLAGLAGEGSYNEQFF
NA | TRBJ1-2 | 14 | TRBV28 | TGTGCCAGCACCCTCCGGGGAACACCCCTTGGCTACACCTTC | CASTLRGTPLGYTF
NA | TRBJ1-1 | 15 | TRBV9 | TGTGCCAGCAGCGTAGGTTCTCAGTCGAACACTGAAGCTTTCTTT | CASSVGSQSNTEAFF
NA | TRBJ1-3 | 14 | TRBV14 | TGTGCCAGCAGCCAAGACTGGGGTTATGACACCATATATTTT | CASSQDWGYDTIYF
NA | TRBJ1-2 | 14 | TRBV4-1 | TGCGCCAGCAGCCAAGACCGGGGGGCTTATGGCTACACCTTC | CASSQDRGAYGYTF
NA | TRBJ2-1 | 16 | TRBV11-2 | TGTGCCAGCAGCCTATTGACGGGGGTGGCATCCAATGAGCAGTTCTTC | CASSLLTGVASNEQFF
NA | TRBJ2-5 | 14 | TRBV11-2 | TGTGCCAGCAGAGCCCGGACTGGCCAAGAGACCCAGTACTTC | CASRARTGQETQYF
NA | TRBJ2-1 | 13 | TRBV4-1 | TGCGCCAGCAGCCAAGAACATTACAATGAGCAGTTCTTC | CASSQEHYNEQFF
NA | TRBJ2-7 | 12 | TRBV4-3 | TGCGCCAGCAGCTCAGGGGCTGACGAGCAGTACTTC | CASSSGADEQYF
TRBD2 | TRBJ2-1 | 14 | TRBV6-6 | TGTGCCAGCAGTTGGCCAGCGGGAGCTAATGAGCAGTTCTTC | CASSWPAGANEQFF
NA | TRBJ2-5 | 15 | TRBV5-6 | TGTGCCAGCAGCTCGACATACAAAGTTCAAGAGACCCAGTACTTC | CASSSTYKVQETQYF
NA | TRBJ1-2 | 15 | TRBV7-9 | TGTGCCAGCAGCTACGGCGAGGGAGGGATCGATGGCTACACCTTC | CASSYGEGGIDGYTF
TRBD1 | TRBJ1-1 | 15 | TRBV5-4 | TGTGCCAGCAGGGGACAGGGGGCACCTAACACTGAAGCTTTCTTT | CASRGQGAPNTEAFF
NA | TRBJ2-2 | 15 | TRBV2 | TGTGCCAGCAGTGAAGAACCTGCGAACACCGGGGAGCTGTTTTTT | CASSEEPANTGELFF
NA | TRBJ2-1 | 16 | TRBV28 | TGTGCCAGCATCGGATCGGGGGGCAGGGATTACAATGAGCAGTTCTTC | CASIGSGGRDYNEQFF
NA | TRBJ2-3 | 12 | TRBV30 | TGTGCCTGGAGTGTACAAGAAGATACGCAGTATTTT | CAWSVQEDTQYF
TRBD2 | TRBJ2-3 | 16 | TRBV6-1 | TGTGCCAGCAGTGAATTGGCGGGAGGGGAGTCAGATACGCAGTATTTT | CASSELAGGESDTQYF